Included here is one TCR beta chain sequence, with context. The entry originates in a study of regulatory T cells in long-lasting Graves disease. Time point noted: newly diagnosed GD, antithyroid drugs for less than 3 months. From PBMCs, RNA was extracted and then used to make the TCR library. iRepertoire HTBI primers and Arm-PCR of CDR3 regions built TCR beta libraries. Each CDR3 protein is one row after TCRdb ran MiXCR on the multiplex PCR reads. The data show approximately 540,000 distinct CDR3 sequences, with 9.5% to 15% seen just once and 7.5% to 9% held by the top ten. The germline V gene has CDR1 DFQATT and CDR2 SNEGSKA (reference sequence). The V segment lost 4 bases and the J segment 9 bases; nucleotides outside the gene matches: 14. CDR3 length: 14 amino acids. The data were also submitted as part of a second study, on T cells in Graves' hyperthyroidism and ophthalmopathy.

The sample here was peripheral blood mononuclear cells (PBMCs), taken at new diagnosis, from a patient treated with antithyroid drugs. This chain links TRBV20-1 with TRBJ1-1, with TRBD1 identical over 7 bases. The clonotype comes from a woman aged 25 to 39 with Graves disease. The CDR3 is CSATSARGGYQAFF. The CDR3 DNA is TGCAGTGCTACCTCAGCCAGAGGGGGCTATCAAGCTTTCTTT.